The 20 T cell receptor beta chains presented below share a single source sample, sequenced in a study of PD-1 blockade in classical Hodgkin lymphoma. Each patient relapsed following autologous stem cell transplantation, and prior brentuximab vedotin exposure differed. Generated by immunoSEQ multiplex PCR, the TCRdb table keeps only in-frame clones and is missing some. Of roughly 70,000 clones listed, 71% are singletons. The source was peripheral blood mononuclear cells (PBMCs), collected before the second cycle of nivolumab. These receptors were obtained from a human donor with classical Hodgkin lymphoma.

By share, this clone ranks as medium-sized. The J gene is TRBJ1-1, the V gene TRBV7-2; D not resolved. Per the germline V gene, CDR1 is SGHTA and CDR2 is FQGNSA. V was cut by 0 bases and J by 9 bases, with 11 bases left in between. The CDR3 has 13 amino acids. The CDR3 is CASSLATGRQAFF. The CDR3 DNA reads as TGTGCCAGCAGCTTAGCGACGGGAAGGCAAGCTTTCTTT.

The chain has TRBV6-1 and TRBJ2-7; D is unresolved. This CDR3 has 13 residues. CDR1 is MNHNS and CDR2 is SASEGT in the germline V gene. Trimming left V 6 bases short and J 5 bases short, with 14 bases between. The CDR3, as DNA: TGTGCCAGCAGCCTTAACCTAGGTCACGAGCAGTACTTC. It codes for CASSLNLGHEQYF.

This chain joins TRBV10-2 and TRBJ2-2, with D maybe TRBD2 (5 bases). This CDR3 contains 14 residues. Per the germline V gene, CDR1 is WSHSY and CDR2 is SAAADI. Trimming left V 3 bases short and J 0 bases short, with 5 bases between. The CDR3 region is CASSDGTNTGELFF. The CDR3 DNA sequence: TGCGCCAGCAGTGACGGGACGAACACCGGGGAGCTGTTTTTT.

The rearrangement uses TRBV18 and TRBJ2-1; 8 bases are shared with TRBD1. This CDR3 spans 15 amino acids. V was clipped by 6 bases and J by 4 bases; unmatched bases: 8. The germline CDR1 and CDR2 sequences are KGHSH and LQKENI. CDR3 nucleotides: TGTGCCAGCTCCCGGTCCGACAGGGGATACAATGAGCAGTTCTTC. It yields the protein CASSRSDRGYNEQFF. Combining the CDR3 with reference TRBV18 and TRBJ2-1 gives the whole variable domain NAGVMQNPRHLVRRRGQEARLRCSPMKGHSHVYWYRQLPEEGLKFMVYLQKENIIDESGMPKERFSAEFPKEGPSILRIQQVVRGDSAAYFCASSRSDRGYNEQFFGPGTRLTVL.

This clone has just a few counts. The CDR3 here is CSVETGQGTNEKLFF. CDR3 sequence (DNA): TGCAGCGTTGAAACGGGACAGGGAACTAATGAAAAACTGTTTTTT. The chain combines TRBV29-1 with TRBJ1-4; 9 bases align to TRBD1. This CDR3 has 15 amino acids. The ends lost 2 bases at V and 1 base at J; junction bases unmatched: 2. CDR1 is SQVTM and CDR2 is ANQGSEA in the germline V gene.

This chain links TRBV11-3 with TRBJ2-7; 11 bases match TRBD2. This CDR3 is built from 16 residues. With 0 bases clipped from V and 3 bases from J, the junction kept 4 bases outside the gene matches. Germline V CDR1 and CDR2: SGHNT, YENEEA. This chain's CDR3 is CASSLDPLAGVYEQYF. CDR3 coding DNA: TGTGCCAGCAGCTTAGACCCACTAGCGGGGGTCTACGAGCAGTACTTC.

This chain links TRBV15 with TRBJ2-6, with unresolved D. The CDR3 consists of 15 residues. V lost 4 bases and J lost 0, with 7 bases in between. The germline V gene has CDR1 LNHNV and CDR2 YYDKDF (reference sequence). Here the CDR3 reads CATSTRTSGANVLTF. CDR3 DNA sequence: TGTGCCACCAGCACACGAACCTCTGGGGCCAACGTCCTGACTTTC.

This chain joins TRBV19 and TRBJ1-1, with 10 bases identical to TRBD1. The CDR3 has 13 residues. Germline V CDR1 and CDR2: LNHDA, SQIVND (reference sequence). Unmatched junction bases numbered 3, after V lost 6 bases and J lost 5 bases. The DNA of the CDR3 is TGTGCCAGTAGCTGGGACAGGGGTACTGAAGCTTTCTTT. It encodes CASSWDRGTEAFF.

CDR3 in amino acids: CASSQEWTNEAFF. The CDR3 DNA follows: TGCGCCAGCAGCCAAGAATGGACAAATGAAGCTTTCTTT. The chain carries TRBV4-1 and TRBJ1-1, with a tentative D call TRBD1 (5 bases). The ends were cut back, 0 bases at V and 7 bases at J, with 9 bases in the middle. Germline values: CDR1 MGHRA, CDR2 YSYEKL. This CDR3 has 13 amino acids.

The chain employs TRBV19 and TRBJ1-2; D unclear. The CDR3 has 14 amino acids. CDR1 is LNHDA and CDR2 is SQIVND in the germline V gene (reference sequence). V lost 6 bases and J lost 3, with 14 bases in between. CDR3 amino acids: CASRIATVDYGYTF. CDR3 nucleotides: TGTGCCAGTAGAATCGCCACGGTGGACTATGGCTACACCTTC.

This clone has only a few counts. The chain combines TRBV25-1 with TRBJ1-6; D unclear. Germline-derived CDR1 and CDR2 are MGHDK and SYGVNS. Between the trimmed V and J ends, which lost 5 bases and 8 bases, there was a span of 10 bases. The CDR3 sequence is 13 residues long. CDR3 sequence: CASSRLGYSPLHF. CDR3 in DNA: TGTGCCAGCAGTCGTCTCGGATATTCACCCCTCCACTTT.

The chain employs TRBV5-4 and TRBJ1-2; TRBD1 matches 8 bases. With 0 bases clipped from V and 2 bases from J, the junction kept 6 bases outside the gene matches. CDR3 length: 16 residues. Germline V CDR1 and CDR2: SGHNT, YYREEE (reference sequence). The CDR3 sequence is CASSLGVQGANYGYTF. CDR3 coding DNA: TGTGCCAGCAGCTTGGGGGTGCAGGGGGCGAACTATGGCTACACCTTC. The full variable domain, its missing parts supplied by reference TRBV5-4 and TRBJ1-2, is ETGVTQSPTHLIKTRGQQVTLRCSSQSGHNTVSWYQQALGQGPQFIFQYYREEENGRGNFPPRFSGLQFPNYSSELNVNALELDDSALYLCASSLGVQGANYGYTFGSGTRLTVV.

By frequency in the sample, this clone is medium-sized. The chain employs TRBV11-2 and TRBJ1-2; D gene unclear. The CDR3 spans 15 residues. Germline V gene lookup returns CDR1 SGHAT and CDR2 FQNNGV. The V gene lost 1 base and the J gene lost 6 bases, with 15 bases spanning the gap. This chain's CDR3 is CASSLVYESSDGYTF. The CDR3 nucleotides read TGTGCCAGCAGCTTAGTGTACGAGTCTTCGGATGGCTACACCTTC.

Here the CDR3 DNA reads TGTGCCAGTTCTACGGGGGTAAGGACCGGGGAGCTGTTTTTT. It specifies CASSTGVRTGELFF. This sequence joins TRBV19 and TRBJ2-2; a possible D gene is TRBD2 (6 bases). V lost 8 bases to trimming and J lost 5 bases, with 15 bases between them. CDR1 is LNHDA, CDR2 SQIVND, per germline (reference sequence). The CDR3 runs 14 residues.

This clone was seen just once. This chain joins TRBV2 and TRBJ1-2, with D possibly matching TRBD1 (5 bases). Per germline, CDR1 SNHLY and CDR2 FYNNEI. V was clipped by 5 bases and J by 4 bases, with 14 bases between them. The CDR3 loop spans 14 amino acids. CDR3 in amino acids: CASSPRRGSYGYTF. CDR3 in DNA: TGTGCCAGCAGTCCTCGGAGGGGTTCCTATGGCTACACCTTC.

This clone was detected only a few times. This sequence joins TRBV2 and TRBJ1-2; TRBD1 matches 7 bases. The CDR3 has 11 residues. J lost 14 bases, V lost 5 bases, and 8 bases had no gene match. Germline CDR1 is SNHLY and CDR2 is FYNNEI. The CDR3 sequence is CASSLIYRGTF. CDR3 nucleotides: TGTGCCAGCAGTTTAATCTACAGGGGAACCTTC. The variable domain in full, with the rest retrieved from reference TRBV2 and TRBJ1-2, is EPEVTQTPSHQVTQMGQEVILRCVPISNHLYFYWYRQILGQKVEFLVSFYNNEISEKSEIFDDQFSVERPDGSNFTLKIRSTKLEDSAMYFCASSLIYRGTFGSGTRLTVV.

With regard to this clone: A junction boundary mismatches the germline segment, possibly from a read error. V is TRBV2 and J is TRBJ1-1; 7 bases fit TRBD1. This CDR3 spans 14 amino acids. CDR1 is SNHLY and CDR2 is FYNNEI in the germline V gene. In DNA, the CDR3 is TGTGTCAGCAGTGAGGGGGCTAGAATCACTGAAGCTTTCTTT. It encodes CVSSEGARITEAFF.

This chain uses TRBV6-5 with TRBJ2-5; D unclear. The CDR3 loop spans 11 amino acids. V was pared by 6 bases and J by 5 bases, with 7 bases between. Germline CDR1 and CDR2: MNHEY and SVGAGI. The CDR3 DNA follows: TGTGCCAGCAGGCAGTCGGAGACCCAGTACTTC. Translated: CASRQSETQYF.

This chain links TRBV6-5 with TRBJ2-7; TRBD1 is a possible D gene (5 bases). Germline loops: CDR1 MNHEY, CDR2 SVGAGI. The CDR3 runs to 15 residues. The V and J ends lost 6 bases and 9 bases respectively, with 24 bases between them. CDR3 sequence (DNA): TGTGCCAGCAGCGACAGTGCCGTGGGAAATAAGGGGCAGTACTTC. Translation gives CASSDSAVGNKGQYF.

DNA of the CDR3: TGTGCCAGCAGGGCTCTCGGACGAGCTTTCTTT. This encodes CASRALGRAFF. The rearrangement links TRBV6-1 to TRBJ1-1; D not certain. V was cut by 6 bases and J by 10 bases, with 12 bases left in between. The germline V gene encodes CDR1 MNHNS and CDR2 SASEGT. The CDR3 is 11 amino acids.